Following are 27 T cell receptor beta chains from one sample sequenced in a study of blood T cells in healthy people across ages. The use of a sample-barcoded 5' primer and a J-beta primer mix characterized a second PCR of 7 to 11 cycles. TCRdb independently ran MiXCR on the 5' RACE reads; one entry per CDR3 protein. The repertoire includes fewer than 2 million distinct CDR3 sequences, about two fifths of them detected once, and roughly 23% sits in the top ten. The sequencing sample was made of blood. These receptors all stem from a human donor in good health.

For this clonotype: At one boundary the junction diverges from the germline segment, which might be a read error. V and J are TRBV7-2 and TRBJ2-7; the D gene could be TRBD1 or TRBD2 (7 bases each). The length of the CDR3 is 16 residues. From germline, CDR1 is SGHTA and CDR2 FQGNSA. Written as DNA, the CDR3 is TGTGCCGGCAGCTTAGGGGGGGGGACAGTCTCCTACGAGCAGTACTTC. Encoded protein: CAGSLGGGTVSYEQYF. Full variable domain (remainder filled in from reference TRBV7-2 and TRBJ2-7): GAGVSQSPSNKVTEKGKDVELRCDPISGHTALYWYRQSLGQGLEFLIYFQGNSAPDKSGLPSDRFSAERTGGSVSTLTIQRTQQEDSAVYLCAGSLGGGTVSYEQYFGPGTRLTVT.

This clonotype was seen more than once but under ten times. The rearrangement links TRBV3-1 to TRBJ1-2, with D uncertain. The V gene's germline CDR1 is LGHDT and CDR2 YNNKEL (reference sequence). The length of the CDR3 is 12 residues. V dropped 4 bases and J dropped 7 bases, with 10 bases sitting between them. The CDR3 loop is CASSRGKAGYTF. As DNA, the CDR3 is TGTGCCAGCAGCCGCGGCAAGGCTGGCTACACCTTC.

The CDR3 sequence is CASSLAGTGAQETQYF. The CDR3, as DNA: TGTGCCAGCAGTTTGGCCGGGACAGGGGCCCAAGAGACCCAGTACTTC. The chain has TRBV28 and TRBJ2-5, with 10 bases lining up with TRBD1. In germline, CDR1 is MDHEN, CDR2 SYDVKM. This CDR3 region has 16 residues. The junction had 5 bases not matched to a gene; V was cut back by 3 bases and J by 1 base. Full variable domain (outside the CDR3, taken from reference TRBV28 and TRBJ2-5): DVKVTQSSRYLVKRTGEKVFLECVQDMDHENMFWYRQDPGLGLRLIYFSYDVKMKEKGDIPEGYSVSREKKERFSLILESASTNQTSMYLCASSLAGTGAQETQYFGPGTRLLVL.

This clonotype was detected a few times. The chain recombines TRBV15 with TRBJ2-1; no clear D. The CDR3 is 13 residues long. Germline V CDR1 and CDR2: LNHNV, YYDKDF (reference sequence). With 1 base removed from V and 8 bases from J, the gap between germline ends came to 9 bases. The CDR3 reads CATSRGYKDEQFF. In nucleotides, the CDR3 is TGTGCCACCAGCAGAGGTTACAAGGATGAGCAGTTCTTC.

This chain links TRBV29-1 with TRBJ1-2, with D uncertain. Trimming took 3 bases from V and 7 from J, leaving 15 bases between them. From germline, CDR1 is SQVTM and CDR2 ANQGSEA. The CDR3 has 13 amino acids. CDR3 coding DNA: TGCAGCGTTGAGATTACACTGGATGGTGGCTACACCTTC. Protein product: CSVEITLDGGYTF. The entire variable domain, with the rest obtained from reference TRBV29-1 and TRBJ1-2, is as follows: SAVISQKPSRDICQRGTSLTIQCQVDSQVTMMFWYRQQPGQSLTLIATANQGSEATYESGFVIDKFPISRPNLTFSTLTVSNMSPEDSSIYLCSVEITLDGGYTFGSGTRLTVV.

This CDR3 reads CASSFAGHEQFF. The CDR3 coding sequence is TGTGCCAGCAGTTTCGCAGGACATGAGCAGTTCTTC. The chain has TRBV12-3 or TRBV12-4 and TRBJ2-1; no clear D. The CDR3 totals 12 residues. V was clipped by 3 bases and J by 8 bases, with 8 bases between them.

This clonotype has a handful of counts. V usage is TRBV27 and J usage is TRBJ2-7; no firm D call. The CDR3 contains 13 residues. V lost 0 bases and J lost 5, with 8 bases in between. From germline, CDR1 is MNHEY and CDR2 SMNVEV (reference sequence). The CDR3 region is CASSLSGVNEQYF. Here the CDR3 DNA reads TGTGCCAGCAGTTTATCGGGCGTGAACGAGCAGTACTTC.

The rearrangement uses TRBV12-3 or TRBV12-4 and TRBJ1-2, with D tentatively TRBD1 (6 bases). This CDR3 spans 15 amino acids. Trimming stripped 2 bases from V and 7 bases from J, with 17 bases between. The CDR3 region has the DNA TGTGCCAGCAGTTTACGGGGCAACCCCAGGGGTGGCTACACCTTC. This sequence encodes CASSLRGNPRGGYTF.

The chain couples TRBV20-1 to TRBJ1-4, with 9 bases matching TRBD1. Germline CDR1 is DFQATT and CDR2 is SNEGSKA (reference sequence). V was clipped by 5 bases and J by 2 bases; unmatched bases: 9. The CDR3 runs to 16 residues. As DNA, the CDR3 is TGCAGTGCTCCGGGACAGGGTCCATATACTAATGAAAAACTGTTTTTT. Its translation is CSAPGQGPYTNEKLFF.

The rearrangement links TRBV13 to TRBJ1-2; D not certain. This CDR3 spans 14 amino acids. V was shortened by 5 bases and J by 3 bases, with 13 bases between the two germline ends. Germline CDR1 reads PRHDT; CDR2 reads FYEKMQ (reference sequence). Written as DNA, the CDR3 is TGTGCCAGCAGCCACCCAGGCACGCACTATGGCTACACCTTC. Translation: CASSHPGTHYGYTF.

The chain couples TRBV5-1 to TRBJ1-6; D remains ambiguous. The CDR3 runs 14 residues. The germline V gene has CDR1 SGHRS and CDR2 YFSETQ. V gave up 1 base and J gave up 9 bases, with 11 bases separating them. The CDR3 loop reads CASSLNRDSSPLHF. The DNA for the CDR3 is TGCGCCAGCAGCTTGAATAGGGATAGTTCACCCCTCCACTTT.

The rearrangement uses TRBV29-1 and TRBJ2-5; 9 bases fit TRBD1. Germline values: CDR1 SQVTM, CDR2 ANQGSEA. The CDR3 loop spans 13 amino acids. Unmatched junction bases numbered 6, after V lost 7 bases and J lost 3 bases. The CDR3 reads CSGGDRAEETQYF. DNA of the CDR3: TGCAGCGGAGGGGACAGGGCCGAAGAGACCCAGTACTTC.

The chain joins TRBV9 to TRBJ2-1; unclear D gene. CDR3 size: 15 residues. Trimming cost V 0 bases and J 7 bases, with 14 bases left between them. Germline loops: CDR1 SGDLS, CDR2 YYNGEE. CDR3 bases: TGTGCCAGCAGCGTAGACCCGGTAGTGTGGAATGAGCAGTTCTTC. This codes for CASSVDPVVWNEQFF.

The rearrangement links TRBV7-9 to TRBJ2-5; no clear D. The germline gives CDR1 SEHNR, CDR2 FQNEAQ (reference sequence). The CDR3 has 15 residues. V dropped 1 base and J dropped 5 bases, with 14 bases sitting between them. The CDR3, as DNA: TGTGCCAGCAGCTTAGAGTCTTGGCGAGTGGAGACCCAGTACTTC. This gives the protein CASSLESWRVETQYF.

The V and J genes are TRBV10-3 and TRBJ2-3; maybe TRBD2 (5 bases). V was clipped by 5 bases and J by 0 bases, with 15 bases between them. The CDR3 runs 16 residues. Looked up from germline, CDR1 is ENHRY and CDR2 is SYGVKD. Here the CDR3 DNA reads TGTGCCATCAGTAAGACGGGGAGTGCTAGCACAGATACGCAGTATTTT. Its protein product is CAISKTGSASTDTQYF.

This clonotype was counted only a few times. The junction differs from germline at one of its ends, possibly a read error. The rearrangement uses TRBV13 and TRBJ2-1, with D hard to call. This CDR3 has 15 amino acids. CDR1 and CDR2 (germline): PRHDT, FYEKMQ (reference sequence). CDR3 sequence (DNA): TGTGCCGGCAGCTCGAGCCACGGAAGGGTTGGTGAGCAGTTCTTC. Translated: CAGSSSHGRVGEQFF. The full variable domain, in which reference TRBV13 and TRBJ2-1 provide the parts outside the CDR3, is AAGVIQSPRHLIKEKRETATLKCYPIPRHDTVYWYQQGPGQDPQFLISFYEKMQSDKGSIPDRFSAQQFSDYHSELNMSSLELGDSALYFCAGSSSHGRVGEQFFGPGTRLTVL.

The chain joins TRBV20-1 to TRBJ2-1; D remains ambiguous. The germline V gene encodes CDR1 DFQATT and CDR2 SNEGSKA (reference sequence). This CDR3 is built from 12 residues. V shed 3 bases and J shed 6 bases, with 9 bases lying between them. CDR3 amino acids: CSASPWGNEQFF. For the CDR3, the DNA is TGCAGTGCTAGTCCTTGGGGCAATGAGCAGTTCTTC.

The chain links TRBV15 to TRBJ1-2; D is unclear. The germline V gene encodes CDR1 LNHNV and CDR2 YYDKDF (reference sequence). The CDR3 runs to 16 residues. V was cut by 1 base and J by 6 bases, with 18 bases left in between. In DNA form, the CDR3 reads TGTGCCACCAGCAGAGTTCTATATGCAGAGAGGGATGGCTACACCTTC. It encodes CATSRVLYAERDGYTF.

V gene TRBV7-9 combines with J gene TRBJ2-3; no clear D gene. Germline lookup yields CDR1 SEHNR and CDR2 FQNEAQ (reference sequence). The CDR3 has 13 amino acids. The CDR3 nucleotides are TGTGTCGGCAGCTTGAGGCTTACAGATACGCAGTATTTT. Translating it yields CVGSLRLTDTQYF.

V gene TRBV11-2 combines with J gene TRBJ1-5, with D unclear. The V gene's germline CDR1 is SGHAT and CDR2 FQNNGV. The CDR3 sequence is 13 residues long. Trimming pared 5 bases from V and 6 bases from J, leaving 11 bases between. CDR3 nucleotide sequence: TGTGCCAGCAGCCCAACTAACGGTCAGCCCCAGCATTTT. Its translation: CASSPTNGQPQHF.

This clonotype was counted at least ten times. The V gene is TRBV5-1, the J gene TRBJ2-7; D may be TRBD2 (5 bases). CDR1 and CDR2 (germline): SGHRS, YFSETQ. The CDR3 consists of 13 residues. The ends were cut back, 5 bases at V and 4 bases at J, with 13 bases in the middle. CDR3 in DNA: TGCGCCAGCAGGGACGTGGAGGATTACGAGCAGTACTTC. This codes for CASRDVEDYEQYF.

This clonotype was counted many times. V gene TRBV6-5 combines with J gene TRBJ2-7; 7 nucleotides agree with TRBD2. The V gene's germline CDR1 is MNHEY and CDR2 SVGAGI. The CDR3 length is 15 residues. The J segment lost 4 bases and the V segment lost 4 bases, leaving 10 bases of the junction unmatched. Here the CDR3 reads CASSSYVGGMYEQYF. In nucleotides, the CDR3 is TGTGCCAGCAGTTCCTATGTCGGGGGGATGTACGAGCAGTACTTC.

Concerning this clonotype: The CDR3 does not end in the conserved phenylalanine or tryptophan, so this is likely a read error. The V and J genes are TRBV4-2 and TRBJ2-1, with a possible D match to TRBD2 (6 bases). This CDR3 has 17 amino acids. V lost 0 bases and J lost 4, with 16 bases in between. CDR1 LGHNA and CDR2 YNFKEQ come from the germline V gene. CDR3 coding DNA: TGTGCCAGCAGCCAAGAGATAGTCGGAGGGGTTTACAATGAGCAGTTCGTC. Translating it yields CASSQEIVGGVYNEQFV.

This clonotype appeared a few times. The CDR3 sequence: CASSLLGGGGQETQYF. The CDR3 DNA reads TGTGCCAGCAGCCTACTTGGAGGGGGGGGACAAGAGACCCAGTACTTC. The V call is TRBV7-9, the J call TRBJ2-5; maybe TRBD2 (7 bases). The germline CDR1 and CDR2 sequences are SEHNR and FQNEAQ (reference sequence). V dropped 5 bases and J dropped 2 bases, with 18 bases sitting between them. This CDR3 has 16 amino acids.

This clonotype was detected only a few times. This sequence joins TRBV6-5 and TRBJ1-2, with a possible D match to TRBD1 (5 bases). Germline CDR1 reads MNHEY; CDR2 reads SVGAGI. The CDR3 consists of 15 residues. Trimming took off 6 bases at V and 2 bases at J, with 16 bases between the two ends. DNA of the CDR3: TGTGCCAGCAGGTTGGCTCAGGGTAGGAACTATGGCTACACCTTC. Protein product: CASRLAQGRNYGYTF.

With respect to this clonotype: Relative to the germline gene, one junction end is altered; a read error may explain this. The chain has TRBV28 and TRBJ1-2, with unresolved D. CDR1 is MDHEN and CDR2 is SYDVKM in the germline V gene. The CDR3 totals 13 residues. Written as DNA, the CDR3 is TGTACCAGCAGTTCGCGCATCTTCTATGGCTACACCTTC. This encodes CTSSSRIFYGYTF.

This clonotype has just a few counts. The gene calls are TRBV7-9 and TRBJ2-3, with 8 bases identical to TRBD1. Trimming at V came to 5 bases and at J to 4 bases, leaving 8 bases not matched to a gene. The CDR3 has 15 residues. Germline loops: CDR1 SEHNR, CDR2 FQNEAQ (reference sequence). The CDR3 sequence is CASSERTGGADTQYF. In nucleotides, the CDR3 is TGTGCCAGCAGCGAAAGAACAGGGGGAGCAGATACGCAGTATTTT.